These 14 T cell receptor beta chains originate from one sample sequenced in a study of blood T cell repertoires in COVID-19. The repertoire was sequenced with immunoSEQ multiplex PCR; TCRdb's copy has only in-frame clones and lacks some. The table shows roughly 150,000 clones, with around 80% occurring only once. Sequenced sample: peripheral blood. The source of these receptors is a man in his fifties or sixties with acute or convalescent COVID-19.

The chain employs TRBV6-5 and TRBJ1-6; 8 nucleotides line up with TRBD1. The CDR3 covers 15 residues. Germline V gene sequence: CDR1 MNHEY, CDR2 SVGAGI. J was trimmed by 10 bases and V by 6 bases; bases with no gene match: 11. The CDR3 here is CASSPGGPFGSPLHF. The DNA of the CDR3 is TGTGCCAGCAGCCCAGGGGGCCCTTTCGGCTCACCCCTCCACTTT.

CDR3 loop: CASNLNGVRAFF. Written as DNA, the CDR3 is TGTGCCAGCAACTTAAACGGGGTTAGGGCTTTCTTT. The chain couples TRBV12-3 or TRBV12-4 to TRBJ1-1, with D hard to call. Trimming took 7 bases from V and 11 from J, leaving 17 bases between them. The CDR3 consists of 12 residues.

The V call is TRBV9, the J call TRBJ2-2; perhaps TRBD1 as D (6 bases). The CDR3 sequence is 15 residues long. Deletions cut 5 bases from V and 4 bases from J, with 15 bases between. Germline lookup yields CDR1 SGDLS and CDR2 YYNGEE. CDR3 amino acids: CASSQNDRSTGELFF. In nucleotides, the CDR3 is TGTGCCAGCAGTCAGAACGACAGGTCCACCGGGGAGCTGTTTTTT. The full variable domain, with the rest looked up from reference TRBV9 and TRBJ2-2, is DSGVTQTPKHLITATGQRVTLRCSPRSGDLSVYWYQQSLDQGLQFLIQYYNGEERAKGNILERFSAQQFPDLHSELNLSSLELGDSALYFCASSQNDRSTGELFFGEGSRLTVL.

The J gene is TRBJ2-3, the V gene TRBV6-2 or TRBV6-3; D is possibly TRBD2 (5 bases). V was shortened by 3 bases and J by 2 bases, with 9 bases between the two germline ends. CDR3 length: 14 residues. Germline V gives CDR1 MNHEY, CDR2 SVGEGT. This CDR3 is CASSYSAHTDTQYF. DNA for the CDR3: TGTGCCAGCAGTTATAGCGCCCACACAGATACGCAGTATTTT.

This clone appeared once. The chain recombines TRBV4-3 with TRBJ2-5; tentative D call: TRBD1 (6 bases). The CDR3 contains 15 residues. Trimming took 4 bases from V and 1 from J, leaving 13 bases between them. Germline V lookup: CDR1 LGHNA, CDR2 YSLEER. The CDR3 region has the DNA TGCGCCAGCAGCCGTGCTATAGGGGGCCAAGAGACCCAGTACTTC. Its translation: CASSRAIGGQETQYF.

This chain uses TRBV4-1 with TRBJ1-5; 7 bases line up with TRBD1. Germline V CDR1 and CDR2: MGHRA, YSYEKL. The CDR3 length is 17 residues. With 1 base clipped from V and 6 bases from J, the junction kept 12 bases outside the gene matches. Here the CDR3 DNA reads TGCGCCAGCAGCCAAGCAGTGTCGGCCAGGGGGAGTCAGCCCCAGCATTTT. Amino acids: CASSQAVSARGSQPQHF.

This clone appeared a single time. The V and J genes are TRBV5-6 and TRBJ2-5; 9 bases match TRBD1. Germline loops: CDR1 SGHDT, CDR2 YYEEEE. This CDR3 has 13 amino acids. Losses at the gene ends were 4 bases for V and 5 bases for J; bases not matched to a gene: 3. The CDR3 region has the DNA TGTGCCAGCAGCCAAGGACAGGGGGAGACCCAGTACTTC. It is translated as CASSQGQGETQYF.

The rearrangement joins TRBV19 to TRBJ1-1, with TRBD1 matching over 9 bases. The junction had 3 bases not matched to a gene; V was cut back by 3 bases and J by 4 bases. CDR1 LNHDA and CDR2 SQIVND come from the germline V gene (reference sequence). CDR3 length: 14 residues. CDR3 residues: CASSILGQGTEAFF. The CDR3 DNA follows: TGTGCCAGTAGTATTTTGGGACAGGGCACTGAAGCTTTCTTT.

J is TRBJ2-2 and V is TRBV7-2; 7 bases agree with TRBD2. Germline trimming cut 7 bases from V and 5 bases from J; bases unmatched to any gene: 10. CDR1 and CDR2 from the germline V gene are SGHTA and FQGNSA. The CDR3 sequence is 15 residues long. CDR3 bases: TGTGCCAGCACCGACTATGGGGGAGGGACCGGGGAGCTGTTTTTT. This sequence encodes CASTDYGGGTGELFF.

The chain recombines TRBV5-4 with TRBJ2-5; TRBD1 agrees at 7 bases. Trimming at V came to 4 bases and at J to 3 bases, leaving 6 bases not matched to a gene. This CDR3 contains 14 residues. From germline, CDR1 is SGHNT and CDR2 YYREEE (reference sequence). CDR3 sequence reads: CASSTTGVKETQYF. The CDR3 region has the DNA TGTGCCAGCAGCACCACAGGGGTCAAAGAGACCCAGTACTTC.

This clone was picked up a small number of times. The chain combines TRBV6-6 with TRBJ1-4, with TRBD1 identical over 8 bases. The V and J ends lost 6 bases and 15 bases, in that order; junction bases with no gene match: 15. The CDR3 consists of 14 residues. Looked up from germline, CDR1 is MNHNY and CDR2 is SVGAGI (reference sequence). The CDR3 sequence is CASRSTGAFHGLFF. Here the CDR3 DNA reads TGTGCCAGCAGGTCGACAGGGGCGTTTCATGGGTTGTTTTTT.

The chain is built from TRBV27 and TRBJ2-7; TRBD2 agrees at 9 bases. V lost 8 bases and J lost 0; bases outside the gene matches: 8. Germline V gene sequence: CDR1 MNHEY, CDR2 SMNVEV (reference sequence). The CDR3 contains 15 residues. The CDR3 bases are TGTGCCAGCGTATTAGCGGGAGTGAGCTCCTACGAGCAGTACTTC. Translation: CASVLAGVSSYEQYF.

The CDR3 DNA sequence: TGTGCCAGCAGCAAGCAAATCAGGTACGAGCAGTACTTC. Its protein product is CASSKQIRYEQYF. The chain combines TRBV12-3 or TRBV12-4 with TRBJ2-7; no firm D call. The CDR3 extends over 13 amino acids. V lost 6 bases, J lost 4 bases, and 13 bases lay in between.

The chain is built from TRBV15 and TRBJ1-2, with 11 bases that match TRBD1. After removal of 6 bases from V and 5 bases from J, the junction contained 20 bases not matched to a gene. CDR1 is LNHNV, CDR2 YYDKDF, per germline (reference sequence). The CDR3 totals 19 residues. CDR3 in amino acids: CATRDDADRGRVRLYGYTF. CDR3 coding DNA: TGTGCCACCAGAGATGATGCGGACAGGGGGCGCGTTCGCCTTTATGGCTACACCTTC.